The 15 T cell receptor beta chains listed next were all sequenced from one sample in a study of metastatic and nonmetastatic thyroid tumors. No patient received treatment before thyroid surgery. TCRdb re-called the PCR reads through MiXCR. There are about 10,000 clones in the sample; less than 25% occur only once, and around 16% lies in the top ten. Sequenced sample: adjacent normal tissue. The receptors stem from a female donor with papillary thyroid cancer or a benign thyroid nodule (not recorded which). Some clones in this sample may be carry-over from other donors' samples.

This clone was seen just once. The CDR3 nucleotides are TGTGCCAGCAGTTTAGCTCTAGGGATCTACAATGAGCAGTTCTTC. Protein sequence: CASSLALGIYNEQFF. The rearrangement joins TRBV12-3 or TRBV12-4 to TRBJ2-1; no clear D. V lost 0 bases, J lost 3 bases, and 9 bases lay in between. The CDR3 extends over 15 amino acids.

This clone came up many times. V usage is TRBV7-8 and J usage is TRBJ2-2; TRBD1 matches 7 bases. The CDR3 totals 13 residues. Germline V lookup: CDR1 SGHVS, CDR2 FQNEAQ. Trimming took 5 bases from V and 11 from J; bases not matched to a gene: 8. Here the CDR3 reads CASSPDRLAELFF. The CDR3 region has the DNA TGTGCCAGCAGCCCGGACAGGTTGGCAGAGCTGTTTTTT.

The chain carries TRBV7-9 and TRBJ1-2; maybe TRBD1 (5 bases). The V end was cut by 4 bases, the J end by 8 bases, with 11 bases between. The CDR3 totals 12 residues. Germline V gene data show CDR1 as SEHNR and CDR2 as FQNEAQ (reference sequence). The chain's CDR3 is CASSYRDLGYTF. DNA of the CDR3: TGTGCCAGCAGCTACCGGGACCTAGGCTACACCTTC.

This clone was seen at least ten times. J is TRBJ2-7 and V is TRBV5-1; a possible D gene is TRBD2 (6 bases). Trimming left V 5 bases short and J 3 bases short, with 15 bases between. Per germline, CDR1 SGHRS and CDR2 YFSETQ. The CDR3 extends over 14 amino acids. The CDR3 nucleotides are TGCGCCAGCAGGGGAGGCCTCAGTATCTACGAGCAGTACTTC. It specifies CASRGGLSIYEQYF.

This clone has more than one count but fewer than ten. The rearrangement links TRBV6-2 or TRBV6-3 to TRBJ2-5, with a weak D call TRBD1 (6 bases). Trimming cost V 2 bases and J 7 bases, with 17 bases left between them. The CDR3 has 15 amino acids. The germline V gene has CDR1 MNHEY and CDR2 SVGEGT. The CDR3 here is CASSYDMGADVTQYF. The CDR3 coding sequence is TGTGCCAGCAGTTACGACATGGGGGCAGACGTGACCCAGTACTTC.

This clone is medium-sized. V gene TRBV24-1 combines with J gene TRBJ1-2; D is possibly TRBD1 (5 bases). The V gene lost 9 bases and the J gene lost 5 bases, with 15 bases spanning the gap. Looked up from germline, CDR1 is KGHDR and CDR2 is SFDVKD. The CDR3 is made up of 13 amino acids. The CDR3 sequence: CATSPGPKYGYTF. CDR3 nucleotides: TGTGCCACCTCGCCGGGACCGAAGTATGGCTACACCTTC.

Judged by abundance, this clone is medium-sized (0.01 to 0.1%). The sample has other DNA sequences that encode this CDR3 too. The J gene is TRBJ2-7, the V gene TRBV7-6, with TRBD1 matching over 8 bases. This CDR3 region has 14 residues. The trim removed 5 bases at V and 6 bases at J, leaving 9 bases unmatched. Germline assignment: CDR1 SGHVS and CDR2 FNYEAQ. DNA of the CDR3: TGTGCCAGCAGCCTAAGACAGGGGAATCGCGAGCAGTACTTC. Its translation is CASSLRQGNREQYF.

This clone counts as large (0.1 to 1%). This chain uses TRBV19 with TRBJ2-1, with 11 bases matching TRBD2. The V gene's germline CDR1 is LNHDA and CDR2 SQIVND (reference sequence). The ends lost 4 bases at V and 4 bases at J; junction bases unmatched: 3. The CDR3 consists of 15 residues. The CDR3 region is CASSRGLAEYNEQFF. The DNA of the CDR3 is TGTGCCAGTAGTAGGGGACTAGCGGAGTACAATGAGCAGTTCTTC. The full variable domain, in which reference TRBV19 and TRBJ2-1 provide the parts outside the CDR3, is DGGITQSPKYLFRKEGQNVTLSCEQNLNHDAMYWYRQDPGQGLRLIYYSQIVNDFQKGDIAEGYSVSREKKESFPLTVTSAQKNPTAFYLCASSRGLAEYNEQFFGPGTRLTVL.

This clone has a count of ten or more. CDR3 coding DNA: TGTGCCAGCAGCGTAGGGCGGACTCCCAACAATGAGCAGTTCTTC. Translated, it gives CASSVGRTPNNEQFF. J is TRBJ2-1 and V is TRBV9; weak D call: TRBD2 (5 bases). V dropped 0 bases and J dropped 5 bases, with 12 bases sitting between them. The CDR3 is made up of 15 amino acids. Germline V gene sequence: CDR1 SGDLS, CDR2 YYNGEE.

Relative to its sample, this clone is medium-sized (0.01 to 0.1%). The chain couples TRBV7-2 to TRBJ1-6, with 7 positions matching TRBD1. Germline loops: CDR1 SGHTA, CDR2 FQGNSA. With V trimmed by 5 bases and J by 10 bases, 8 bases remained unmatched. This CDR3 region has 14 residues. The CDR3 coding sequence is TGTGCCAGCAGCCGACAGGGTGAACTCTCACCCCTCCACTTT. Protein sequence: CASSRQGELSPLHF.

This clone is judged medium-sized. The chain has TRBV2 and TRBJ1-6; 10 bases are shared with TRBD1. Trimming took 5 bases from V and 8 from J; bases not matched to a gene: 6. The CDR3 totals 15 residues. Germline assignment: CDR1 SNHLY and CDR2 FYNNEI. CDR3 amino acids: CASSQTGGSDSPLHF. The CDR3 nucleotides are TGTGCCAGCAGTCAGACAGGGGGCTCGGATTCACCCCTCCACTTT.

The count of this clone is one. Relative to the germline gene, one junction end is altered; a read error may explain this. The chain couples TRBV4-1 to TRBJ2-1; the match to TRBD2 covers 14 bases. Germline CDR1 is MGHRA and CDR2 is YSYEKL. The CDR3 extends over 18 amino acids. For the CDR3, the DNA is TGCGCCAGCAGCCAAGAGACTAGCGGGGGGGCAAAGTGTAATGAGCAGCTCTTC. Encoded protein: CASSQETSGGAKCNEQLF.

This clone was seen more than once but under ten times. The J gene is TRBJ1-2, the V gene TRBV2; tentatively, D is TRBD1 (6 bases). This CDR3 spans 12 amino acids. V was pared by 4 bases and J by 5 bases, with 8 bases between. Germline V gives CDR1 SNHLY, CDR2 FYNNEI. CDR3 nucleotide sequence: TGTGCCAGCAGTGCCACAGGGTATGGCTACACCTTC. This gives the protein CASSATGYGYTF.

This clone is medium-sized by share. V usage is TRBV24-1 and J usage is TRBJ2-7, with 9 bases identical to TRBD2. The germline V gene has CDR1 KGHDR and CDR2 SFDVKD. Trimming cost V 7 bases and J 1 base; bases outside gene matches: 7. The CDR3 has 15 amino acids. Here the CDR3 reads CATRSSGGGSYEQYF. Written as DNA, the CDR3 is TGTGCCACCAGAAGTAGCGGGGGTGGATCCTACGAGCAGTACTTC.

In its sample, this clone was seen a few times. The chain couples TRBV20-1 to TRBJ2-7; tentative D call: TRBD2 (5 bases). The CDR3 extends over 11 amino acids. Trimming left V 5 bases short and J 4 bases short, with 9 bases between. From germline, CDR1 is DFQATT and CDR2 SNEGSKA (reference sequence). CDR3 amino acids: CSARSGYEQYF. The CDR3 bases are TGCAGTGCTCGAAGCGGTTACGAGCAGTACTTC.